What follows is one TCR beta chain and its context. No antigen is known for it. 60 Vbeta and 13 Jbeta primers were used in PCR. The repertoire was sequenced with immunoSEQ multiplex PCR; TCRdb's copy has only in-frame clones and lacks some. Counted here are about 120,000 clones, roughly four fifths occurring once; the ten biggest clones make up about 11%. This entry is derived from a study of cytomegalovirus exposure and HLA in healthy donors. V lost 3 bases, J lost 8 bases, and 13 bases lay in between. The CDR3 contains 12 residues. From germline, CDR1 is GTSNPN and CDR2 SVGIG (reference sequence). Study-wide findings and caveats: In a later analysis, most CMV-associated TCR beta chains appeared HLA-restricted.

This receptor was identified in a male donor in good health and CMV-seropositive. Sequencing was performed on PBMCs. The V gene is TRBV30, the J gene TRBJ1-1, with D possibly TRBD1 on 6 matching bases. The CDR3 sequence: CAWRQGPTEAFF. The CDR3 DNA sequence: TGTGCCTGGAGACAGGGCCCAACAGAAGCTTTCTTT.